This T cell receptor beta chain was observed in a study of blood T cells in healthy people across ages. Germline V CDR1 and CDR2: MNHNY, SVGAGI (reference sequence). This CDR3 is 16 amino acids long. Then a second PCR, running roughly 6 to 11 cycles, was carried out with a sample-barcoded 5' primer and a J-beta primer mix. A single record per CDR3 protein comes from TCRdb applying MiXCR to the 5' RACE reads. This sample carries about 580,000 distinct CDR3 sequences, roughly 43% of them seen once, and the ten largest clones take around 25%. The sample holds a few counts of this clonotype. A much larger clone sits a single nucleotide away, making a read error possible.

The sequence was obtained from a man aged 80 or over in good health. The rearrangement joins TRBV6-6 to TRBJ1-5; D perhaps matches TRBD1 (5 bases). The sample comprised blood. The CDR3 DNA reads as TGTACCAGCAGTCCCGGGACCCGGACGAGCAATCAGCCCCAGCATTTT. Translating gives CTSSPGTRTSNQPQHF.